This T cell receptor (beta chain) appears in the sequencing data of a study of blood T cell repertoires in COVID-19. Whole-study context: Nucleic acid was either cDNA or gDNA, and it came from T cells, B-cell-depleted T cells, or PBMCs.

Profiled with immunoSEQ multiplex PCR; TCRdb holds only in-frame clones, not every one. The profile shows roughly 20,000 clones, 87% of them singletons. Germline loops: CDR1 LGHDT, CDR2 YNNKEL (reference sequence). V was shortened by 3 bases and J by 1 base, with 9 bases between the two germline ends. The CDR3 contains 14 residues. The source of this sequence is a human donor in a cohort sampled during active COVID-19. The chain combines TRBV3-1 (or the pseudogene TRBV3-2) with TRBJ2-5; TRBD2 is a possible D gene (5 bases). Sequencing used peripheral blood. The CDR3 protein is CASSHSGTQETQYF. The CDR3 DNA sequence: TGTGCCAGCAGCCACAGCGGCACCCAAGAGACCCAGTACTTC.